The present entry profiles one TCR beta chain with its context. What it binds is not known. These data belong to a study of cytomegalovirus exposure and HLA in healthy donors. General study points: CMV serostatus stood as the only immune exposure information on hand.

CDR3 size: 13 residues. The J segment lost 7 bases and the V segment lost 6 bases, leaving 3 bases of the junction unmatched. Germline-derived CDR1 and CDR2 are SQVTM and ANQGSEA. Researchers ran the PCR with 60 Vbeta and 13 Jbeta primers. Assay: immunoSEQ multiplex PCR; the TCRdb copy retains only in-frame clones and omits some. Of more than 120,000 clones listed, about four fifths are singletons. The TCR comes from a woman in her 40s in good health and CMV-seropositive. V usage is TRBV29-1 and J usage is TRBJ2-1; TRBD2 aligns across 13 bases. Sequenced sample: PBMCs. CDR3 nucleotide sequence: TGCAGCGTGAGGACTAGCGGGAGAAATGAGCAGTTCTTC. Protein product: CSVRTSGRNEQFF.